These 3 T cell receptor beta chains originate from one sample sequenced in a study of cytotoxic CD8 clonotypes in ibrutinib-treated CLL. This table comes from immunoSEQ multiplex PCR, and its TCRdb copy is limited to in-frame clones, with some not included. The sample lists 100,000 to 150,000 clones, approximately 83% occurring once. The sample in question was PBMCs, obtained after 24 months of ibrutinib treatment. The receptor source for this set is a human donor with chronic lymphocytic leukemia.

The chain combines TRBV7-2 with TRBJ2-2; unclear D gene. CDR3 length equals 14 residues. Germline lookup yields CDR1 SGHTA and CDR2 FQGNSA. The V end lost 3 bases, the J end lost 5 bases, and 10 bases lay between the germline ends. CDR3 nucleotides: TGTGCCAGCAGCTTCTCAAAAAAGACCGGGGAGCTGTTTTTT. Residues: CASSFSKKTGELFF.

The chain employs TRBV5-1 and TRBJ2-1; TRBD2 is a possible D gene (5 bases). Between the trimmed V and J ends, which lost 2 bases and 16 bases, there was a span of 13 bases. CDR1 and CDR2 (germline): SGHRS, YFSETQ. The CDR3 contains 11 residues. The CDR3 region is CASSFSDSVFF. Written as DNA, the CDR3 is TGCGCCAGCAGCTTTAGCGACTCCGTCTTCTTC.

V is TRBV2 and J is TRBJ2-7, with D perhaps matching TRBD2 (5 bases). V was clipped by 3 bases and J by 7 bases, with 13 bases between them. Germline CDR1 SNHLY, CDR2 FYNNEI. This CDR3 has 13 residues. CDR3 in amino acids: CASSEGGSGEQYF. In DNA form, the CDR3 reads TGTGCCAGCAGTGAGGGCGGGTCTGGGGAGCAGTACTTC.